The next 19 T cell receptor beta chains were all read from a single sample in a study of CD8 T cells in ankylosing spondylitis. Study outcomes and limitations: About 8 highly homologous variants made up a TCR beta motif, and this motif appeared characteristic of ankylosing spondylitis blood.

The antigens these receptors bind are not known. MiXCR, applied by TCRdb to the 5' RACE reads, yields one record per CDR3 protein. In the table there are about 800,000 distinct CDR3 sequences, 12% of which are singletons. Material for sequencing was blood, either unsorted or a sorted T cell fraction (not recorded which). All receptors come from a male donor with ankylosing spondylitis.

This clonotype was recorded a few times. This sequence joins TRBV7-2 and TRBJ2-7; D is ambiguous. The V gene's germline CDR1 is SGHTA and CDR2 FQGNSA. This CDR3 spans 15 amino acids. Trimming left V 1 base short and J 0 bases short, with 10 bases between. CDR3 nucleotides: TGTGCCAGCAGCTTAGGCCTATTCGCCTCCTACGAGCAGTACTTC. It codes for CASSLGLFASYEQYF.

The J gene is TRBJ2-3, the V gene TRBV7-8, with D unclear. The germline V and J ends were trimmed by 3 bases and 3 bases, with 10 bases remaining between them. CDR1 and CDR2 from the germline V gene are SGHVS and FQNEAQ. This CDR3 is 14 amino acids long. CDR3 protein: CASSFDLYTDTQYF. CDR3 nucleotide sequence: TGTGCCAGCAGCTTCGATCTTTATACAGATACGCAGTATTTT.

The genes are TRBV12-3 or TRBV12-4 and TRBJ1-1, with a tentative D call TRBD1 (5 bases). The CDR3 length is 13 residues. V lost 3 bases and J lost 4, with 9 bases in between. DNA for the CDR3: TGTGCCAGCAGTTTTGGGGGATTCACTGAAGCTTTCTTT. It yields the protein CASSFGGFTEAFF.

The chain links TRBV20-1 to TRBJ1-5, with D hard to call. V was trimmed by 2 bases and J by 2 bases, leaving 16 bases between them. Germline CDR1 and CDR2: DFQATT and SNEGSKA (reference sequence). The CDR3 has 16 amino acids. CDR3 nucleotides: TGCAGTGCTAGATCCTGGCGAGGGAGCGGCAATCAGCCCCAGCATTTT. Protein sequence: CSARSWRGSGNQPQHF.

This clonotype was found a few times. V is TRBV7-9 and J is TRBJ2-1; no clear D gene. Germline loops: CDR1 SEHNR, CDR2 FQNEAQ (reference sequence). Trimming cost V 3 bases and J 0 bases, with 9 bases left between them. This CDR3 region has 15 residues. In DNA form, the CDR3 reads TGTGCCAGCAGCTTCAGACAATACTCCTACAATGAGCAGTTCTTC. Protein sequence: CASSFRQYSYNEQFF.

The chain uses TRBV7-2 and TRBJ2-1; D call uncertain. Trimming cost V 2 bases and J 8 bases, with 10 bases left between them. The CDR3 is 13 amino acids. Germline V gene lookup returns CDR1 SGHTA and CDR2 FQGNSA. The CDR3, as DNA: TGTGCCAGCAGCTTAAACCAACTGGATGAGCAGTTCTTC. Translated, it gives CASSLNQLDEQFF.

In this sample, this clonotype turned up a few times. This chain uses TRBV29-1 with TRBJ1-2; no definite D call. Germline CDR1 SQVTM, CDR2 ANQGSEA. The CDR3 extends over 11 amino acids. The V gene lost 6 bases and the J gene lost 1 base, with 6 bases spanning the gap. This CDR3 is CSVGINYGYTF. As DNA, the CDR3 is TGCAGCGTGGGAATTAACTATGGCTACACCTTC. Using reference TRBV29-1 and TRBJ1-2 for the parts outside the CDR3, the full variable domain is SAVISQKPSRDICQRGTSLTIQCQVDSQVTMMFWYRQQPGQSLTLIATANQGSEATYESGFVIDKFPISRPNLTFSTLTVSNMSPEDSSIYLCSVGINYGYTFGSGTRLTVV.

V gene TRBV7-9 combines with J gene TRBJ2-2; D possibly corresponds to TRBD2 (6 bases). Germline CDR1 and CDR2: SEHNR and FQNEAQ (reference sequence). The length of the CDR3 is 17 residues. The V gene lost 5 bases and the J gene lost 0 bases, with 16 bases spanning the gap. The CDR3 loop is CASSRGSTVSNTGELFF. CDR3 bases: TGTGCCAGCAGCCGGGGGTCGACAGTTTCGAACACCGGGGAGCTGTTTTTT.

This clonotype came up once. The chain has TRBV10-3 and TRBJ2-7, with a tentative D call TRBD1 (5 bases). Germline CDR1 reads ENHRY; CDR2 reads SYGVKD. This CDR3 contains 15 residues. V lost 6 bases to trimming and J lost 1 base, with 16 bases between them. The CDR3 loop is CAIRRQGGFSYEQYF. The CDR3 nucleotides read TGTGCCATCAGGCGGCAGGGTGGGTTTTCCTACGAGCAGTACTTC.

The sample holds many counts of this clonotype. This sequence joins TRBV7-2 and TRBJ2-7; D not certain. CDR3 length equals 15 residues. Trimming took 0 bases from V and 2 from J, leaving 11 bases between them. Germline V lookup: CDR1 SGHTA, CDR2 FQGNSA. CDR3 sequence reads: CASSLAGRSPYEQYF. The CDR3 DNA reads TGTGCCAGCAGCTTAGCCGGACGTTCCCCCTACGAGCAGTACTTC.

A few counts support this clonotype. The V gene is TRBV5-1, the J gene TRBJ2-1; the D gene is possibly TRBD1 (6 bases). CDR3 length: 14 residues. The V gene lost 4 bases and the J gene lost 4 bases, with 12 bases spanning the gap. Germline lookup yields CDR1 SGHRS and CDR2 YFSETQ. The CDR3 loop is CASSTVQGYNEQFF. The DNA of the CDR3 is TGCGCCAGCAGCACCGTACAGGGTTACAATGAGCAGTTCTTC.

As regards this clonotype: This may be a read error, as it is one base from a much larger clone. The rearrangement uses TRBV20-1 and TRBJ2-1; 13 nucleotides match TRBD2. Germline V CDR1 and CDR2: DFQATT, SNEGSKA (reference sequence). The V segment lost 6 bases and the J segment 7 bases; nucleotides outside the gene matches: 9. The CDR3 length is 15 residues. The CDR3: CSAKQLAGGGNEQFF. For the CDR3, the DNA is TGCAGTGCGAAGCAACTAGCGGGAGGGGGGAATGAGCAGTTCTTC.

This clonotype was counted a few times. V gene TRBV7-9 combines with J gene TRBJ1-1; D gene unclear. CDR3 length: 13 residues. Germline V gene data show CDR1 as SEHNR and CDR2 as FQNEAQ (reference sequence). The ends were cut back, 5 bases at V and 2 bases at J, with 9 bases in the middle. CDR3 in amino acids: CASSIKLNTEAFF. CDR3 coding DNA: TGTGCCAGCAGCATAAAACTAAACACTGAAGCTTTCTTT.

This clonotype was counted ten times or more. The chain joins TRBV7-2 to TRBJ2-1; D tentatively reads TRBD1 or TRBD2 (6 bases each). The CDR3 spans 15 residues. The germline V gene has CDR1 SGHTA and CDR2 FQGNSA. With 6 bases removed from V and 4 bases from J, the gap between germline ends came to 16 bases. The CDR3: CASSLGASAYNEQFF. The CDR3 bases are TGTGCCAGCAGTCTGGGGGCTAGCGCGTACAATGAGCAGTTCTTC.

This clonotype was recorded a few times. The J gene is TRBJ1-5, the V gene TRBV6-5, with D unresolved. V was trimmed by 2 bases and J by 3 bases, leaving 5 bases between them. CDR1 MNHEY and CDR2 SVGAGI come from the germline V gene. CDR3 length: 13 amino acids. This CDR3 is CASSYDLNQPQHF. CDR3 DNA sequence: TGTGCCAGCAGTTACGATCTCAATCAGCCCCAGCATTTT.

This clonotype has more than one count but fewer than ten. The chain employs TRBV3-1 and TRBJ2-3, with D hard to call. V shed 1 base and J shed 14 bases, with 16 bases lying between them. The V gene's germline CDR1 is LGHDT and CDR2 YNNKEL (reference sequence). The CDR3 is 13 residues long. In DNA, the CDR3 is TGTGCCAGCAGCCAAGTTGCGTCAGGACGGTTGTATTTT. Residues: CASSQVASGRLYF.

This clonotype appeared once. For the CDR3, the DNA is TGTGCCAGCAGTGAGTCGGGTGGAGAGACCGAGCAGTACTTC. Translating gives CASSESGGETEQYF. The gene calls are TRBV6-1 and TRBJ2-7; D gene unclear. Germline V gene sequence: CDR1 MNHNS, CDR2 SASEGT. The germline V and J ends were trimmed by 3 bases and 6 bases, with 15 bases remaining between them. The CDR3 is 14 residues long.

The chain links TRBV20-1 to TRBJ1-5; a weak D match, TRBD1 (6 bases). Trimming removed 6 bases from V and 7 bases from J, with 16 bases in between. The CDR3 is 13 residues long. Germline lookup yields CDR1 DFQATT and CDR2 SNEGSKA (reference sequence). The CDR3 DNA reads as TGCAGTGCCACGCGGGGGGCTGGGCAGCCCCAGCATTTT. As protein: CSATRGAGQPQHF.

This sequence joins TRBV27 and TRBJ2-7; 7 positions match TRBD1. Trimming cost V 8 bases and J 0 bases; bases outside gene matches: 7. The CDR3 extends over 14 amino acids. CDR1 MNHEY and CDR2 SMNVEV come from the germline V gene (reference sequence). CDR3 protein: CASRDRPDSYEQYF. CDR3 in DNA: TGTGCCAGCCGGGACAGACCTGACTCCTACGAGCAGTACTTC.